The T cell receptor (beta chain) described here comes from a study of human T cells and chemical hapten exposure. Overall study: Throughout the approximately 25-week study, diphenylcyclopropenone was applied weekly to the patients' scalps. TCR yields per sample varied, mainly owing to small pooled library volume differences.

TCRdb reprocessed the RACE reads with MiXCR, giving one entry per CDR3 protein. The sample comprises 40,000 or so distinct CDR3 sequences, roughly a tenth of which are singletons, and roughly 13% rests with the top ten. The CDR3 is 15 amino acids. Germline lookup yields CDR1 LNHDA and CDR2 SQIVND (reference sequence). J was trimmed by 0 bases and V by 8 bases; bases with no gene match: 7. Points from the study as a whole: DPC sensitization left the count of TCRs above 1 in 1000 unchanged.

At least ten counts were recorded for this clonotype. Its specificity is unknown. Time point reported: patch test 2, 6 weeks after DPC sensitization. Specified treatment: therapeutic diphenylcyclopropenone sensitization with weekly scalp DPC. Before extraction, the whole blood was not fractionated, and total RNA was taken from it. This rearrangement joins TRBV19 to TRBJ2-3; TRBD1 matches 8 bases. This TCR came from a woman in her 30s with alopecia areata. Some clones in this sample may be carry-over from other donors' samples. Sequencing used whole blood, obtained in connection with sensitization to the hapten diphenylcyclopropenone (DPC). The CDR3 loop is CASGQGTSSTDTQYF. The CDR3 coding sequence is TGTGCCAGTGGACAGGGAACCTCTAGCACAGATACGCAGTATTTT. The whole variable domain, remainder taken from reference TRBV19 and TRBJ2-3, is DGGITQSPKYLFRKEGQNVTLSCEQNLNHDAMYWYRQDPGQGLRLIYYSQIVNDFQKGDIAEGYSVSREKKESFPLTVTSAQKNPTAFYLCASGQGTSSTDTQYFGPGTRLTVL.